These 21 T cell receptor beta chains came from one sample sequenced in a study of shared clonotypes between healthy human individuals. Here immunoSEQ multiplex PCR was the method, and the copy in TCRdb shows in-frame clones only, minus some. The sample has some 380,000 clones, around 96% seen once. Sequenced material: memory CD8+ T cells sorted from blood. As to subset: CD45RO+ cells pooled with CCR7-negative TemRA cells. Source of these receptors: a man between 25 and 39 years old in good health.

The chain carries TRBV5-1 and TRBJ2-1, with 8 bases fitting TRBD2. J gave up 7 bases and V 0 bases, and 9 bases lay outside the gene matches. This CDR3 is 16 amino acids long. Germline V gene sequence: CDR1 SGHRS, CDR2 YFSETQ. The CDR3 coding sequence is TGCGCCAGCAGCTTGGGGCTGGGGACTAGGGATAATGAGCAGTTCTTC. This encodes CASSLGLGTRDNEQFF.

V and J are TRBV5-1 and TRBJ2-5, with D maybe TRBD1 (6 bases). Germline assignment: CDR1 SGHRS and CDR2 YFSETQ. Trimming cost V 2 bases and J 3 bases, with 8 bases left between them. This CDR3 has 13 residues. The DNA of the CDR3 is TGCGCCAGCAGCTTCGCAGGGGAAGAGACCCAGTACTTC. It encodes CASSFAGEETQYF.

The chain combines TRBV28 with TRBJ2-7; a possible D gene is TRBD1 (7 bases). Germline V gene lookup returns CDR1 MDHEN and CDR2 SYDVKM. This CDR3 region has 13 residues. The V end was cut by 6 bases, the J end by 2 bases, with 11 bases between. The DNA of the CDR3 is TGTGCCAGCAGCGGGGGACAGCCCTACGAGCAGTACTTC. The encoded protein is CASSGGQPYEQYF.

CDR3 residues: CASGHSGRVWETQYF. For the CDR3, the DNA is TGTGCTAGTGGCCATAGCGGGAGAGTTTGGGAGACCCAGTACTTC. This chain joins TRBV12-5 and TRBJ2-5, with TRBD2 identical over 9 bases. Unmatched junction bases numbered 10, after V lost 6 bases and J lost 5 bases. This CDR3 has 15 amino acids. Germline CDR1 LGHNT, CDR2 FRNRAP. Filled out from reference TRBV12-5 and TRBJ2-5, the complete variable domain reads DARVTQTPRHKVTEMGQEVTMRCQPILGHNTVFWYRQTMMQGLELLAYFRNRAPLDDSGMPKDRFSAEMPDATLATLKIQPSEPRDSAVYFCASGHSGRVWETQYFGPGTRLLVL.

The CDR3 loop reads CASGPTSGRDTGELFF. Written as DNA, the CDR3 is TGTGCTAGTGGTCCGACTAGCGGGAGAGACACCGGGGAGCTGTTTTTT. The V call is TRBV12-5, the J call TRBJ2-2; 12 nucleotides match TRBD2. V trimming: 5 bases; J trimming: 3 bases; junction bases outside the gene matches: 4. Per germline, CDR1 LGHNT and CDR2 FRNRAP. The CDR3 covers 16 residues.

J is TRBJ1-6 and V is TRBV2; D may be TRBD1 (6 bases). V shed 4 bases and J shed 4 bases, with 11 bases lying between them. Germline V gives CDR1 SNHLY, CDR2 FYNNEI. This CDR3 is 15 amino acids long. CDR3 amino acids: CASSGGRIYNSPLHF. In nucleotides, the CDR3 is TGTGCCAGCAGTGGGGGGCGGATTTATAATTCACCCCTCCACTTT.

This chain joins TRBV5-1 and TRBJ2-1; tentative D call: TRBD1 (5 bases). The V gene lost 0 bases and the J gene lost 9 bases, with 10 bases spanning the gap. There are 13 residues in the CDR3. CDR1 and CDR2 (germline): SGHRS, YFSETQ. The CDR3 region is CASSLGTYSEQFF. CDR3 DNA sequence: TGCGCCAGCAGCTTGGGGACATATAGTGAGCAGTTCTTC. Variable domain in full (rest from reference TRBV5-1 and TRBJ2-1): KAGVTQTPRYLIKTRGQQVTLSCSPISGHRSVSWYQQTPGQGLQFLFEYFSETQRNKGNFPGRFSGRQFSNSRSEMNVSTLELGDSALYLCASSLGTYSEQFFGPGTRLTVL.

The rearrangement joins TRBV4-2 to TRBJ1-4; no reliable D call. Germline V gene data show CDR1 as LGHNA and CDR2 as YNFKEQ. V gave up 6 bases and J gave up 7 bases, with 18 bases separating them. The length of the CDR3 is 15 residues. The CDR3 nucleotides are TGTGCCAGCAGGATCTATCGGACCGCGGGTGAAAAACTGTTTTTT. It codes for CASRIYRTAGEKLFF.

The chain recombines TRBV5-6 with TRBJ1-1; D is perhaps TRBD1 (5 bases). The CDR3 sequence is 16 residues long. With 6 bases removed from V and 1 base from J, the gap between germline ends came to 19 bases. The germline V gene has CDR1 SGHDT and CDR2 YYEEEE. The CDR3 DNA sequence: TGTGCCAGCACAAAAATTGGGGAAAGGGGGAACACTGAAGCTTTCTTT. Translated: CASTKIGERGNTEAFF.

The V and J genes are TRBV11-2 and TRBJ1-1; tentative D call: TRBD1 (5 bases). There are 15 residues in the CDR3. Trimming took 4 bases from V and 5 from J, leaving 17 bases between them. In germline, CDR1 is SGHAT, CDR2 FQNNGV. CDR3 residues: CASSSGMEGRTEAFF. DNA for the CDR3: TGTGCCAGCAGCTCAGGCATGGAGGGGAGGACTGAAGCTTTCTTT.

The chain is built from TRBV19 and TRBJ2-2; D not certain. This CDR3 has 13 residues. V lost 7 bases and J lost 9, with 15 bases in between. Germline values: CDR1 LNHDA, CDR2 SQIVND (reference sequence). The CDR3 region has the DNA TGTGCCAGTACCTCCGGATATTTAAGGGAGCTGTTTTTT. This gives the protein CASTSGYLRELFF.

The chain has TRBV20-1 and TRBJ2-5, with no clear D. This CDR3 spans 11 amino acids. Trimming took off 0 bases at V and 6 bases at J, with 5 bases between the two ends. CDR1 is DFQATT, CDR2 SNEGSKA, per germline (reference sequence). The DNA for the CDR3 is TGCAGTGCTAGAGAGTCCCAGACCCAGTACTTC. Its translation: CSARESQTQYF.

The V gene is TRBV12-2, the J gene TRBJ1-1. TRBV12-2 has pseudogene status. The CDR3 contains 13 residues. The DNA for the CDR3 is TGTGCAAGTCGCTTAGAGCCGAACACTGAAGCTTTCTTT. Translating it yields CASRLEPNTEAFF.

This sequence joins TRBV6-1 and TRBJ2-1; no definite D call. The CDR3 consists of 13 residues. Germline CDR1 is MNHNS and CDR2 is SASEGT. V dropped 7 bases and J dropped 1 base, with 8 bases sitting between them. In nucleotides, the CDR3 is TGTGCCAGCACCCTCACATCCTACAATGAGCAGTTCTTC. This gives the protein CASTLTSYNEQFF.

The V and J genes are TRBV27 and TRBJ1-4, with a weak D call TRBD1 (5 bases). CDR1 MNHEY and CDR2 SMNVEV come from the germline V gene (reference sequence). CDR3 length: 13 amino acids. V lost 5 bases and J 8 bases, leaving 12 bases between the germline ends. The CDR3 is CASSPRGAEKLFF. The DNA of the CDR3 is TGTGCCAGCAGTCCCCGAGGGGCGGAAAAACTGTTTTTT.

J is TRBJ2-3 and V is TRBV18; D is ambiguous. Germline CDR1 reads KGHSH; CDR2 reads LQKENI. The CDR3 contains 12 residues. The ends were cut back, 5 bases at V and 4 bases at J, with 7 bases in the middle. The CDR3 is CASSKDPDTQYF. The CDR3 DNA follows: TGTGCCAGCTCAAAAGATCCAGATACGCAGTATTTT.

The V call is TRBV5-1, the J call TRBJ2-7; 7 bases line up with TRBD1. This CDR3 is 13 amino acids long. Per the germline V gene, CDR1 is SGHRS and CDR2 is YFSETQ. V trimming: 8 bases; J trimming: 1 base; junction bases outside the gene matches: 6. CDR3 nucleotides: TGCGCCAGTGCACAGGGGCCATCCTACGAGCAGTACTTC. This gives the protein CASAQGPSYEQYF.

This clone was seen only once. The chain joins TRBV10-2 to TRBJ2-7; no definite D call. CDR3 length equals 13 residues. Deletions cut 7 bases from V and 5 bases from J, with 15 bases between. The V gene's germline CDR1 is WSHSY and CDR2 SAAADI. The DNA for the CDR3 is TGCGCCAGCACCCCCATAGGGCGGCACGAGCAGTACTTC. This gives the protein CASTPIGRHEQYF.

This clone showed up just once. The chain uses TRBV27 and TRBJ2-5; 7 bases map to TRBD1. Trimming removed 3 bases from V and 3 bases from J; junction bases left unmatched: 10. The CDR3 sequence is 16 residues long. CDR1 and CDR2 (germline): MNHEY, SMNVEV (reference sequence). This CDR3 is CASSFEGGVRKETQYF. CDR3 bases: TGTGCCAGCAGTTTCGAAGGGGGCGTTAGGAAAGAGACCCAGTACTTC.

To note about this clone: At the DNA level, this CDR3 is encoded by other sequences in the same sample as well. The V gene is TRBV7-2, the J gene TRBJ2-3, with 7 nucleotides matching TRBD2. Germline CDR1 and CDR2: SGHTA and FQGNSA. This CDR3 is built from 14 residues. Losses at the gene ends were 0 bases for V and 3 bases for J; bases not matched to a gene: 0. The CDR3: CASSLAGGTDTQYF. In nucleotides, the CDR3 is TGTGCCAGCAGCTTAGCGGGAGGGACAGATACGCAGTATTTT.

CDR3 amino acids: CASRKRTEAFF. In DNA form, the CDR3 reads TGTGCCAGCAGAAAGAGGACTGAAGCTTTCTTT. The chain links TRBV5-6 to TRBJ1-1, with D unresolved. The germline gives CDR1 SGHDT, CDR2 YYEEEE. This CDR3 comprises 11 residues. The V end was cut by 5 bases, the J end by 5 bases, with 7 bases between.